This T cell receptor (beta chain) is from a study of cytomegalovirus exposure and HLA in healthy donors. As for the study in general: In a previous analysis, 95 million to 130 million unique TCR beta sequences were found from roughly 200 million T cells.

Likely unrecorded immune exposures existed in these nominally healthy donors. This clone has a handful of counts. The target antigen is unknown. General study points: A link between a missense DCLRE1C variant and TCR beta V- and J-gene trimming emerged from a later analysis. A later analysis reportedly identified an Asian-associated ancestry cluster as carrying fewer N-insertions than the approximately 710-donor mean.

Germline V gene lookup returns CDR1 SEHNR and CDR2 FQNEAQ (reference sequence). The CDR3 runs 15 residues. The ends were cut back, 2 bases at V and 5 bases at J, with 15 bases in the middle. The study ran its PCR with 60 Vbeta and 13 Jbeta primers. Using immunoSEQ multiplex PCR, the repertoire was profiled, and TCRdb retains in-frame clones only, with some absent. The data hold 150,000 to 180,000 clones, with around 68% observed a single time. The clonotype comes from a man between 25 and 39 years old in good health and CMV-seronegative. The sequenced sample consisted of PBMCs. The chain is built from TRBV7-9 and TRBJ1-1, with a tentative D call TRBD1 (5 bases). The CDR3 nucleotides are TGTGCCAGCAGCTTAACACCCTCAGGGAATACTGAAGCTTTCTTT. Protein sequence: CASSLTPSGNTEAFF.